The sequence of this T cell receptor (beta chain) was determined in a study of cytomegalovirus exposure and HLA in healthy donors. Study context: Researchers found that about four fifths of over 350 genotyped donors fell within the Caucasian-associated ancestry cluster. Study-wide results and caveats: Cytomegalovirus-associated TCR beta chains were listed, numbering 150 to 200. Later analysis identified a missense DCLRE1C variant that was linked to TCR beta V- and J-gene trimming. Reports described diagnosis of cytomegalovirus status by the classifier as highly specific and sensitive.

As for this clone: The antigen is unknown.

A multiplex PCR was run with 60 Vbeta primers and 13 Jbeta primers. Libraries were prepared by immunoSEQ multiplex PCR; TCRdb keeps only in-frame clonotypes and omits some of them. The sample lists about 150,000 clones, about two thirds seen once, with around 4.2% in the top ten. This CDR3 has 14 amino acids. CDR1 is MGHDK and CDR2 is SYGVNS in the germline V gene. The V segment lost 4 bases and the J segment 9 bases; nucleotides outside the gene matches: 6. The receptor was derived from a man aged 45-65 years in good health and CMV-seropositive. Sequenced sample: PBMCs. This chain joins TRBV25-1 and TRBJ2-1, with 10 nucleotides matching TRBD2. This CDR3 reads CASSGSGGVAEQFF. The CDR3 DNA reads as TGTGCCAGCAGTGGGAGCGGGGGGGTCGCTGAGCAGTTCTTC.